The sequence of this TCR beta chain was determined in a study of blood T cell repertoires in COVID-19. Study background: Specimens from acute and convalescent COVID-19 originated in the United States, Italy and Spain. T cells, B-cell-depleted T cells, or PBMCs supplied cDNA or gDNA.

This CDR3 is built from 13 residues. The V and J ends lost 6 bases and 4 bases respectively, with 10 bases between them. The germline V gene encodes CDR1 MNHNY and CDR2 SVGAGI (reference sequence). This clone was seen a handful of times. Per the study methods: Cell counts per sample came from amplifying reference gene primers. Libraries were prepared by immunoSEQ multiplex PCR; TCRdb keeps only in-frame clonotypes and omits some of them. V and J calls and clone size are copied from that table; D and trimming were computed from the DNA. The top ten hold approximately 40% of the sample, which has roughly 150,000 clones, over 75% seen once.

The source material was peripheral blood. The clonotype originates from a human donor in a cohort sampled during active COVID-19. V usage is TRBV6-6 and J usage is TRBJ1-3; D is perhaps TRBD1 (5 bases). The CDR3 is CASRPGGGNTIYF. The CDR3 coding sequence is TGTGCCAGCAGACCGGGGGGAGGAAACACCATATATTTT.